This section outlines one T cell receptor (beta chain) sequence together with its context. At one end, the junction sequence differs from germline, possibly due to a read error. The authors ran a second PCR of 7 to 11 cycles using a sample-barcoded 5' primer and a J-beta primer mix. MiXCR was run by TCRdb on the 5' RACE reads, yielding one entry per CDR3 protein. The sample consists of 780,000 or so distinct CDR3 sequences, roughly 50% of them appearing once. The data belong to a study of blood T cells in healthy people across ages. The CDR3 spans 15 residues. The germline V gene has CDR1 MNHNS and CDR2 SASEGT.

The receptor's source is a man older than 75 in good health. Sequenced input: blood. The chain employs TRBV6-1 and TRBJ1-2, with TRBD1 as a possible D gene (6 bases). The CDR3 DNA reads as TGTGCCATCAGTGAAAGTGGGGGCAACAACTATGGCTACACCTTC. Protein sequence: CAISESGGNNYGYTF.